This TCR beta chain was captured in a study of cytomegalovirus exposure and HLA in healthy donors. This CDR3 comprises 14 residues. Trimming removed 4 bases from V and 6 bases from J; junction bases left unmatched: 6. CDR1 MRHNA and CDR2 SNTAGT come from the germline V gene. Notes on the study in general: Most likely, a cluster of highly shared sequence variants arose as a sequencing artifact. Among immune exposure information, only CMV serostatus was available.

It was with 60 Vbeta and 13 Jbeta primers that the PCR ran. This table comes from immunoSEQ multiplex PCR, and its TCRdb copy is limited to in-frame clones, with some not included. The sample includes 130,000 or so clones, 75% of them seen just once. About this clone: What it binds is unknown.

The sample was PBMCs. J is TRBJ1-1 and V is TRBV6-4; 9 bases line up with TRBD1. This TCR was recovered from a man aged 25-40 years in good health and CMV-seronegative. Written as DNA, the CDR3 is TGTGCCAGCAGTGCGGGACAGGGTAACCCTGAAGCTTTCTTT. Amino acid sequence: CASSAGQGNPEAFF.